This is a list of T cell receptor beta chains from one sample in a study of blood T cell repertoires in COVID-19. Produced via immunoSEQ multiplex PCR; TCRdb's table is partial and in-frame only. The sample has approximately 210,000 clones; roughly nine tenths are singletons. Sequenced input: peripheral blood. The receptors come from a man aged 35 to 55 with acute or convalescent COVID-19. The CDR3 runs from the conserved cysteine through the conserved F or W.

v_gene: TRBV5-1; j_gene: TRBJ2-1; CDR3aa: CASSGSDRRPGSEQFF
v_gene: TRBV27; j_gene: TRBJ2-3; CDR3aa: CASSPLAGVSDTQYF
v_gene: TRBV19; j_gene: TRBJ1-1; CDR3aa: CASSTTGPPLNTEAFF
v_gene: TRBV28; j_gene: TRBJ2-7; CDR3aa: CASSTPPEQYF
v_gene: TRBV24-1; j_gene: TRBJ1-1; CDR3aa: CATSGTGVGTEAFF
v_gene: TRBV19; j_gene: TRBJ2-7; CDR3aa: CASSGTGTVPYEQYF
v_gene: TRBV5-4; j_gene: TRBJ2-1; CDR3aa: CASSLGGSQGANEQFF
v_gene: TRBV3-1/TRBV3-2; j_gene: TRBJ1-5; CDR3aa: CASSQGDNNQPQHF
v_gene: TRBV28; j_gene: TRBJ1-1; CDR3aa: CASGTGMLDTEAFF
v_gene: TRBV4-1; j_gene: TRBJ1-1; CDR3aa: CASSQNAGTEAFF
v_gene: TRBV28; j_gene: TRBJ1-5; CDR3aa: CASSFYGSNQPQHF
v_gene: TRBV27; j_gene: TRBJ1-1; CDR3aa: CASSLQQGGLTEAFF
v_gene: TRBV28; j_gene: TRBJ2-7; CDR3aa: CASSSIPSGRAAGEQYF
v_gene: TRBV6-5; j_gene: TRBJ1-6; CDR3aa: CASGGQGINSPLHF
v_gene: TRBV28; j_gene: TRBJ2-2; CDR3aa: CASSLHGGTGELFF
v_gene: TRBV5-8; j_gene: TRBJ1-3; CDR3aa: CASSRGEGTGNTIYF
v_gene: TRBV28; j_gene: TRBJ2-1; CDR3aa: CASSFGLAGVNDEQFF
v_gene: TRBV24-1; j_gene: TRBJ2-1; CDR3aa: CATSDWRTDSYNEQFF
v_gene: TRBV6-5; j_gene: TRBJ1-1; CDR3aa: CATYRGMNTEAFF
v_gene: TRBV9; j_gene: TRBJ1-1; CDR3aa: CASSARQGLNTEAFF
v_gene: TRBV21-1; j_gene: TRBJ1-5; CDR3aa: CASSKADRVLYSNQPQHF
v_gene: TRBV7-2; j_gene: TRBJ1-1; CDR3aa: CASSLDVQVNTEAFF
v_gene: TRBV5-6; j_gene: TRBJ2-7; CDR3aa: CASSPDRDEQYF
v_gene: TRBV14; j_gene: TRBJ2-4; CDR3aa: CASSLTTLAGFQNIQYF
v_gene: TRBV11-2; j_gene: TRBJ1-2; CDR3aa: CASSLQGSYGYTF
v_gene: TRBV6-5; j_gene: TRBJ2-3; CDR3aa: CASSYSKLAGPDTQYF
v_gene: TRBV3-1/TRBV3-2; j_gene: TRBJ2-5; CDR3aa: CASSPRTLSFSETQYF
v_gene: TRBV28; j_gene: TRBJ2-5; CDR3aa: CASSPQGPETQYF
v_gene: TRBV19; j_gene: TRBJ1-6; CDR3aa: CASSGRSSYNSPLHF
v_gene: TRBV6-5; j_gene: TRBJ2-1; CDR3aa: CASTAGYPPYNEQFF
v_gene: TRBV5-1; j_gene: TRBJ2-7; CDR3aa: CASSFTTGTHYEQYF
v_gene: TRBV6-5; j_gene: TRBJ2-1; CDR3aa: CASSLDRGEQFF
v_gene: TRBV28; j_gene: TRBJ1-1; CDR3aa: CASSPPGQGNTEAFF
v_gene: TRBV29-1; j_gene: TRBJ1-6; CDR3aa: CSVGTDYNSPLHF
v_gene: TRBV3-1/TRBV3-2; j_gene: TRBJ1-1; CDR3aa: CASRVGGSTEAFF
v_gene: TRBV19; j_gene: TRBJ2-3; CDR3aa: CASSIPILDSIPTDTQYF
v_gene: TRBV28; j_gene: TRBJ2-7; CDR3aa: CASSSPGASGTYEQYF
v_gene: TRBV29-1; j_gene: TRBJ1-5; CDR3aa: CSVGWLGNQPQHF
v_gene: TRBV5-4; j_gene: TRBJ2-7; CDR3aa: CASSPRTGGHEQYF
v_gene: TRBV5-6; j_gene: TRBJ2-7; CDR3aa: CASSSTTLLAREQYF
v_gene: TRBV5-1; j_gene: TRBJ1-2; CDR3aa: CASSLDRAYGYTF
v_gene: TRBV7-3; j_gene: TRBJ2-3; CDR3aa: CASSLGRRQGGPTDTQYF
v_gene: TRBV3-1/TRBV3-2; j_gene: TRBJ1-4; CDR3aa: CASSQRRNNEKLFF
v_gene: TRBV18; j_gene: TRBJ1-4; CDR3aa: CASSPQEYNEKLFF